This TCR beta chain emerged from a study of T cells after yellow fever vaccination. Study-wide context: The authors prepared low-cell-number fractions using SMART-Seq v4 Ultra Low Input.

MiXCR was run by TCRdb on the 5' RACE reads, yielding one entry per CDR3 protein. The table lists around 250,000 distinct CDR3 sequences, 6.9% of them singletons. V lost 5 bases and J lost 2, with 13 bases in between. Germline-derived CDR1 and CDR2 are SGHVS and FNYEAQ. The CDR3 is 15 amino acids. The clonotype comes from a young man who received the YFV17D yellow fever vaccine. J is TRBJ2-1 and V is TRBV7-6, with D unclear. The source was CD4+ T cells sorted from PBMCs, collected 15 days after the yellow fever booster vaccination. CDR3: CASSLSSSPYNEQFF. The DNA for the CDR3 is TGTGCCAGCAGCCTTTCCAGCTCGCCCTACAATGAGCAGTTCTTC.